Below, 19 T cell receptor beta chains from the same sample are listed, as sequenced in a study of CD8+CD57+ T cells in acquired aplastic anemia. The patients chosen for sequencing had shown expansion of CD8+CD57+ cells (detected by flow cytometry). CDR3 and TCR beta VDJ profiling relied on genomic DNA as the template. TCRdb independently ran MiXCR on the reads; one entry per CDR3 protein. Seen here are around 200,000 distinct CDR3 sequences, roughly three fifths observed once, and the top ten hold 42%. The specimen sequenced was sorted CD4+, CD8+, or CD8+CD57+ T cells (not recorded which) from PBMCs. These receptors came from a human donor with aplastic anemia.

The chain joins TRBV19 to TRBJ1-5, with D possibly matching TRBD1 (5 bases). The CDR3 length is 14 residues. Between the trimmed V and J ends, which lost 3 bases and 1 base, there was a span of 7 bases. Germline V gene data show CDR1 as LNHDA and CDR2 as SQIVND (reference sequence). The CDR3 region is CASSIRGSNQPQHF. CDR3 in DNA: TGTGCCAGTAGTATTCGGGGGAGCAATCAGCCCCAGCATTTT.

This clonotype was found many times. The chain employs TRBV7-2 and TRBJ1-1; 11 nucleotides match TRBD1. The germline gives CDR1 SGHTA, CDR2 FQGNSA. The CDR3 consists of 15 residues. V was clipped by 5 bases and J by 11 bases; unmatched bases: 13. CDR3: CASSPYWTGGDTAFF. In DNA, the CDR3 is TGTGCCAGCAGCCCGTACTGGACAGGGGGCGATACCGCTTTCTTT.

The chain recombines TRBV10-1 with TRBJ2-7, with 8 bases that match TRBD2. CDR3 length: 13 residues. CDR1 and CDR2 (germline): WNHNN, SYGVQD (reference sequence). V was clipped by 1 base and J by 7 bases; unmatched bases: 3. CDR3 bases: TGCGCCAGCAGTGAGTGGTTAGCGGGAGAGCAGTACTTC. Translation: CASSEWLAGEQYF.

The rearrangement links TRBV10-1 to TRBJ2-1; D perhaps matches TRBD2 (6 bases). From germline, CDR1 is WNHNN and CDR2 SYGVQD (reference sequence). V was shortened by 2 bases and J by 9 bases, with 11 bases between the two germline ends. The CDR3 totals 13 residues. The CDR3 loop is CASSEDLLAEQFF. The CDR3 bases are TGCGCCAGCAGTGAGGACCTACTAGCTGAGCAGTTCTTC.

The V and J genes are TRBV20-1 and TRBJ1-1, with D possibly TRBD1 on 5 matching bases. CDR1 and CDR2 from the germline V gene are DFQATT and SNEGSKA (reference sequence). This CDR3 has 12 amino acids. V was trimmed by 2 bases and J by 6 bases, leaving 10 bases between them. This CDR3 is CSARPRDAEAFF. CDR3 nucleotide sequence: TGCAGTGCTAGACCGAGGGACGCTGAAGCTTTCTTT.

This clonotype was observed many times. The rearrangement joins TRBV2 to TRBJ2-5; D not resolved. The CDR3 loop spans 11 amino acids. CDR1 is SNHLY, CDR2 FYNNEI, per germline. V was trimmed by 6 bases and J by 4 bases, leaving 6 bases between them. The CDR3 loop reads CASRQGETQYF. The DNA for the CDR3 is TGTGCCAGCAGACAAGGAGAGACCCAGTACTTC.

This chain uses TRBV29-1 with TRBJ2-2, with D hard to call. In germline, CDR1 is SQVTM, CDR2 ANQGSEA. V lost 4 bases and J lost 4, with 7 bases in between. The CDR3 covers 12 residues. The CDR3 sequence: CSVGQATGELFF. The CDR3 nucleotides are TGCAGCGTTGGGCAAGCCACCGGGGAGCTGTTTTTT.

This clonotype was detected only once. This chain joins TRBV7-9 and TRBJ2-5, with TRBD2 identical over 12 bases. The germline V gene encodes CDR1 SEHNR and CDR2 FQNEAQ (reference sequence). V shed 1 base and J 0 bases; nucleotides not matched to a gene: 3. This CDR3 region has 17 residues. The CDR3, as DNA: TGTGCCAGCAGCTTAGGGTGGACTAGCGGGAACCAAGAGACCCAGTACTTC. Translated, it gives CASSLGWTSGNQETQYF.

This clonotype was seen ten or more times. The V gene is TRBV4-1, the J gene TRBJ2-7, with TRBD1 matching over 7 bases. J gave up 5 bases and V 5 bases, and 6 bases lay outside the gene matches. Germline V gives CDR1 MGHRA, CDR2 YSYEKL. The CDR3 contains 13 residues. CDR3 nucleotide sequence: TGCGCCAGCAGCTATCCCGGGACAGACGAGCAGTACTTC. It is translated as CASSYPGTDEQYF.

At least ten counts were recorded for this clonotype. This chain joins TRBV6-1 and TRBJ1-2; the match to TRBD1 covers 8 bases. The CDR3 has 15 amino acids. Germline V gene lookup returns CDR1 MNHNS and CDR2 SASEGT. The trim removed 0 bases at V and 4 bases at J, leaving 4 bases unmatched. The CDR3 loop reads CASSEATGVLYGYTF. CDR3 coding DNA: TGTGCCAGCAGTGAAGCGACAGGGGTCCTCTATGGCTACACCTTC.

The chain has TRBV20-1 and TRBJ2-5; D gene uncertain. CDR1 is DFQATT and CDR2 is SNEGSKA in the germline V gene (reference sequence). The CDR3 extends over 15 amino acids. Trimming left V 0 bases short and J 5 bases short, with 16 bases between. The chain's CDR3 is CSARDPRDTVETQYF. The CDR3 DNA reads as TGCAGTGCTAGAGATCCAAGGGATACAGTGGAGACCCAGTACTTC.

Notes on this clonotype: No conserved phenylalanine or tryptophan is present at the end of the CDR3, so a read error is the likely explanation. The DNA is left out, because the CDR3 cannot be placed on it with certainty; the CDR3 is given as TCRdb lists it. This chain uses TRBV2 with TRBJ1-1. Germline V CDR1 and CDR2: SNHLY, FYNNEI. The CDR3 has 11 residues if both end residues are counted. The CDR3 loop is CASSEFGTSGV.

The rearrangement joins TRBV2 to TRBJ2-1, with a possible D match to TRBD2 (6 bases). Germline V lookup: CDR1 SNHLY, CDR2 FYNNEI. The CDR3 is 17 residues long. V was cut by 5 bases and J by 0 bases, with 17 bases left in between. The CDR3 region is CASSPEGTGSSYNEQFF. In DNA form, the CDR3 reads TGTGCCAGCAGTCCGGAGGGAACGGGGAGCTCCTACAATGAGCAGTTCTTC.

This sequence joins TRBV6-4 and TRBJ2-7; 7 bases align to TRBD1. The CDR3 covers 14 residues. The ends lost 2 bases at V and 4 bases at J; junction bases unmatched: 5. Germline CDR1 is MRHNA and CDR2 is SNTAGT. Here the CDR3 DNA reads TGTGCCAGCAGTGACACGACAGGGAGATACGAGCAGTACTTC. Encoded protein: CASSDTTGRYEQYF.

This clonotype was detected ten times or more. V gene TRBV19 combines with J gene TRBJ2-1; 8 bases agree with TRBD1. V was pared by 6 bases and J by 6 bases, with 1 base of the junction left unmatched. CDR3 length: 12 amino acids. CDR1 LNHDA and CDR2 SQIVND come from the germline V gene (reference sequence). The CDR3 nucleotides are TGTGCCAGTAGCGGACAGGGCAATGAGCAGTTCTTC. It encodes CASSGQGNEQFF.

On this clonotype itself: With a much larger clone just one base away, this may be a read error. The chain uses TRBV7-9 and TRBJ2-3; perhaps TRBD2 as D (5 bases). CDR3 length equals 15 residues. The germline V gene encodes CDR1 SEHNR and CDR2 FQNEAQ (reference sequence). Trimming took 7 bases from V and 2 from J, leaving 16 bases between them. The CDR3 sequence is CASNDHGDFTDTQYF. As DNA, the CDR3 is TGTGCCAGCAACGATCACGGGGATTTCACAGATACGCAGTATTTT.

This clonotype has just a few counts. A clone one base away is much larger, so this may be a read error. The rearrangement uses TRBV27 and TRBJ2-2; no clear D. Germline assignment: CDR1 MNHEY and CDR2 SMNVEV (reference sequence). The V end lost 5 bases, the J end lost 4 bases, and 8 bases lay between the germline ends. The CDR3 totals 13 residues. CDR3 protein: CASSATSTGELFF. The CDR3 DNA sequence: TGTGCCAGCAGTGCCACGAGCACCGGGGAGCTGTTTTTT.

V usage is TRBV7-9 and J usage is TRBJ1-5; D unresolved. V dropped 5 bases and J dropped 5 bases, with 13 bases sitting between them. Germline assignment: CDR1 SEHNR and CDR2 FQNEAQ (reference sequence). The CDR3 is 14 amino acids. For the CDR3, the DNA is TGTGCCAGCAGCCTAGGGTCCCAAGATCAGCCCCAGCATTTT. As protein: CASSLGSQDQPQHF.

A word on this clonotype: Relative to the germline gene, one junction end is altered; a read error may explain this. V gene TRBV29-1 combines with J gene TRBJ1-1; D not resolved. Germline V gene data show CDR1 as SQVTM and CDR2 as ANQGSEA. The CDR3 is 13 residues long. CDR3 amino acids: CSDSTGENTEALF. In DNA form, the CDR3 reads TGCAGCGACTCGACGGGAGAGAACACTGAAGCTCTCTTT.